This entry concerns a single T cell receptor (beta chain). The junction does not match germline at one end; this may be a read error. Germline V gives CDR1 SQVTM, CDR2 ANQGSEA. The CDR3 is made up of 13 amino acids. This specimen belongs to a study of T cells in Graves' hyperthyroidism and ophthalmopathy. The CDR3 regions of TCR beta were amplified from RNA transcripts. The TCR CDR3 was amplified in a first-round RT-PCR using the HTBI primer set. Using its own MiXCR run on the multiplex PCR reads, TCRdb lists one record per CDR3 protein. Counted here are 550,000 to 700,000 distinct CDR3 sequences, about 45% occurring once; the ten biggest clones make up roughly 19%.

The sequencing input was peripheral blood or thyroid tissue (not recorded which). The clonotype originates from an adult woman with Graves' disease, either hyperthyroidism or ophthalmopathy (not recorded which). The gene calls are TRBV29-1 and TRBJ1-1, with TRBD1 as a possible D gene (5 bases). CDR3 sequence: CSLARGAKTEASF. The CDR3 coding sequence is TGCAGCCTGGCGCGCGGGGCAAAGACTGAAGCTTCCTTT.